This T cell receptor beta chain was captured in a study of cytomegalovirus exposure and HLA in healthy donors. Study observations and caveats: HLA alleles showed associations with about 15,000 TCR beta sequences in a later analysis, at a 0.05 false discovery rate. From TCR beta sequences, most subjects' HLA-A and HLA-B alleles were reportedly predicted accurately. A later analysis revealed that TCR association rates differed between HLA loci, peaking at DRB1 and bottoming out at HLA-C. Across donors, most TCRs were seen rarely, yet some public ones were widespread.

With respect to this clone: Its target is not known.

Vbeta (60) and Jbeta (13) primers were used in the PCR. Repertoires were generated with immunoSEQ multiplex PCR, while TCRdb's copy carries only in-frame clones and drops some. In the table there are about 120,000 clones, roughly 80% of which are singletons. J lost 5 bases, V lost 4 bases, and 1 base had no gene match. In germline, CDR1 is SGHNT, CDR2 YYREEE (reference sequence). The CDR3 consists of 13 residues. The clonotype comes from a woman between 35 and 50 years old in good health and CMV-seropositive. Sequenced input: PBMCs. The gene calls are TRBV5-4 and TRBJ2-3, with 10 nucleotides matching TRBD2. This chain's CDR3 is CASSLAGEDTQYF. The CDR3 DNA sequence: TGTGCCAGCAGCCTAGCGGGAGAAGATACGCAGTATTTT.